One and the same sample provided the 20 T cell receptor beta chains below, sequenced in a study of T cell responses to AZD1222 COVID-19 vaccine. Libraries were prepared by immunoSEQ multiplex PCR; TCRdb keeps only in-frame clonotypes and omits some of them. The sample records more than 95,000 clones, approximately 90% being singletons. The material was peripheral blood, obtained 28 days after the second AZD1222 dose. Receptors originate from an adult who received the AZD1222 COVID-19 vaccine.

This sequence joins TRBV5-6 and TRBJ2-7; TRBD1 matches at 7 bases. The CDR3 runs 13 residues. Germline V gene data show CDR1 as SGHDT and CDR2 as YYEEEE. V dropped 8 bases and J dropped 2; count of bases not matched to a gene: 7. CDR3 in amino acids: CARRQGSTYEQYF. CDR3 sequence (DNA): TGTGCCAGAAGACAGGGCTCGACCTACGAGCAGTACTTC.

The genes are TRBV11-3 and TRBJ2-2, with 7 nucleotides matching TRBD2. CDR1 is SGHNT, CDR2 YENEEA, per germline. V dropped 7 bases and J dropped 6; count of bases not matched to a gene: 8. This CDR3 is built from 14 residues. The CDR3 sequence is CASTLGEGPGELFF. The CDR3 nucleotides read TGTGCCAGCACCTTGGGGGAGGGCCCCGGGGAGCTGTTTTTT.

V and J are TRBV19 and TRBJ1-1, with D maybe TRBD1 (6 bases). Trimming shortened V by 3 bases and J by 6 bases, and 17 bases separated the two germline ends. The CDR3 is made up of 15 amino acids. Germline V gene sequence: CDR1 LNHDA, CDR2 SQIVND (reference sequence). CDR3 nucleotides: TGTGCCAGTAGTATCCAAATTCTTGGGGGGCCTGAAGCTTTCTTT. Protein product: CASSIQILGGPEAFF.

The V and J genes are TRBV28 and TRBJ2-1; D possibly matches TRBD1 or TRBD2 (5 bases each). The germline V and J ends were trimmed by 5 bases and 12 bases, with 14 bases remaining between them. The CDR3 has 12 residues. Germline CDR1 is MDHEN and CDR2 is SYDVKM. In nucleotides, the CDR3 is TGTGCCAGCAGTAGCCCGGGGCGGAGGCAGTTCTTC. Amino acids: CASSSPGRRQFF.

The CDR3 protein is CASSLDNNGVLGQGLNEQFF. CDR3 nucleotide sequence: TGCGCCAGCAGCTTGGACAACAACGGTGTACTGGGACAGGGTTTGAATGAGCAGTTCTTC. The chain uses TRBV5-1 and TRBJ2-1; 9 bases fit TRBD1. The CDR3 spans 20 residues. The germline gives CDR1 SGHRS, CDR2 YFSETQ. Losses at the gene ends were 0 bases for V and 7 bases for J; bases not matched to a gene: 20.

The CDR3 coding sequence is TGTGCCAGCAGTTTAACCCCAGCCGCGATTGGGCCGGGGAATGAAAAACTGTTTTTT. Its protein is CASSLTPAAIGPGNEKLFF. The chain links TRBV28 to TRBJ1-4, with D uncertain. The germline CDR1 and CDR2 sequences are MDHEN and SYDVKM. CDR3 size: 19 residues. V shed 2 bases and J shed 5 bases, with 24 bases lying between them.

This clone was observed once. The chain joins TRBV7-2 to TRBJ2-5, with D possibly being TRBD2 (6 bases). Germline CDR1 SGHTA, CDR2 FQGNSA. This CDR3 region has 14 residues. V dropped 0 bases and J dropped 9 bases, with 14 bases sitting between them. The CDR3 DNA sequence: TGTGCCAGCAGCTTAGCGCGGGATAGTGGGGCCCAGTACTTC. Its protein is CASSLARDSGAQYF. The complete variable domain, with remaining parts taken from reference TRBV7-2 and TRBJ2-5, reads GAGVSQSPSNKVTEKGKDVELRCDPISGHTALYWYRQSLGQGLEFLIYFQGNSAPDKSGLPSDRFSAERTGGSVSTLTIQRTQQEDSAVYLCASSLARDSGAQYFGPGTRLLVL.

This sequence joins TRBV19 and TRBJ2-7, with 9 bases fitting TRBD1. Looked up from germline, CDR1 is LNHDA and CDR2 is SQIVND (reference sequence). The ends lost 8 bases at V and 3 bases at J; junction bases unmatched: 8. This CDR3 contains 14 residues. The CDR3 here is CASSDRTGDYEQYF. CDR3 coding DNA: TGTGCCAGTTCTGATCGGACAGGGGACTACGAGCAGTACTTC.

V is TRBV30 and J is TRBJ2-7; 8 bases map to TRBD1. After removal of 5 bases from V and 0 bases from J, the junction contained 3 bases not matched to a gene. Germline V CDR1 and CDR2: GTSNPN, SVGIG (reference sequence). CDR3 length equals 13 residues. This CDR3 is CAWDTGGSYEQYF. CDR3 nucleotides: TGTGCCTGGGACACAGGGGGCTCCTACGAGCAGTACTTC. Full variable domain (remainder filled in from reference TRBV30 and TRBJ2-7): SQTIHQWPATLVQPVGSPLSLECTVEGTSNPNLYWYRQAAGRGLQLLFYSVGIGQISSEVPQNLSASRPQDRQFILSSKKLLLSDSGFYLCAWDTGGSYEQYFGPGTRLTVT.

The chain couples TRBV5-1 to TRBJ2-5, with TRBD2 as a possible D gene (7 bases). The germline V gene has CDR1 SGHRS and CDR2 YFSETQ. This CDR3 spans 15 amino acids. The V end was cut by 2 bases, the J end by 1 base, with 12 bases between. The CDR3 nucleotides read TGCGCCAGCAGCTTCGAGGGGGGGATCCAAGAGACCCAGTACTTC. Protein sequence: CASSFEGGIQETQYF.

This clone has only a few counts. The CDR3 DNA reads as TGTGCCAGCAGTGGATACAACTGGGAGCAGTACTTC. Protein product: CASSGYNWEQYF. The V gene is TRBV25-1, the J gene TRBJ2-7; D not certain. CDR3 length equals 12 residues. V was trimmed by 4 bases and J by 7 bases, leaving 11 bases between them. Germline lookup yields CDR1 MGHDK and CDR2 SYGVNS.

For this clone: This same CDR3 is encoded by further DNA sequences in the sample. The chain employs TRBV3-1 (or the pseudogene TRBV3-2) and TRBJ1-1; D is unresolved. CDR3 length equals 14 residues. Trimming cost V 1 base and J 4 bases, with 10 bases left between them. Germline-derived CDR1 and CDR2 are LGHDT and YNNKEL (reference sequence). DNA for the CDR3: TGTGCCAGCAGCCAAGCTGGGCGTGGCACTGAAGCTTTCTTT. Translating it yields CASSQAGRGTEAFF.

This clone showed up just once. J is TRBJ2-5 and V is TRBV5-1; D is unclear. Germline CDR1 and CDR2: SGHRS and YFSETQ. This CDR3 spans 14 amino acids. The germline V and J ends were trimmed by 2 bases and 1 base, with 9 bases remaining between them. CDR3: CASSFNAGQETQYF. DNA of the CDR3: TGCGCCAGCAGCTTTAATGCAGGCCAAGAGACCCAGTACTTC.

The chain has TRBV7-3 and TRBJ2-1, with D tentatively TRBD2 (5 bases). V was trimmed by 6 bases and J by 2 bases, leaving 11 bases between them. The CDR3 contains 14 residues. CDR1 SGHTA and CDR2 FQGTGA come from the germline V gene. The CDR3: CASRSPGTYNEQFF. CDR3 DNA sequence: TGTGCCAGCAGGTCTCCCGGGACCTACAATGAGCAGTTCTTC.

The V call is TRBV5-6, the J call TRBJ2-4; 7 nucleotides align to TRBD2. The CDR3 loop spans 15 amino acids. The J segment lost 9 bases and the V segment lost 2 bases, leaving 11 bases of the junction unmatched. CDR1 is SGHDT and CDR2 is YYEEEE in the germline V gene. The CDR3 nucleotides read TGTGCCAGCAGCTTTCCGGGGGGATATTCAACCATTCAGTACTTC. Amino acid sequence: CASSFPGGYSTIQYF.

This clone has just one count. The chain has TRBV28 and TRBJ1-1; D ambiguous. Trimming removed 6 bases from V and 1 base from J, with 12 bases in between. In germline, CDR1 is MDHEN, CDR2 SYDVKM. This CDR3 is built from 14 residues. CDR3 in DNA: TGTGCCAGCAGCCTCCAAGGTGGGAACACTGAAGCTTTCTTT. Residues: CASSLQGGNTEAFF.

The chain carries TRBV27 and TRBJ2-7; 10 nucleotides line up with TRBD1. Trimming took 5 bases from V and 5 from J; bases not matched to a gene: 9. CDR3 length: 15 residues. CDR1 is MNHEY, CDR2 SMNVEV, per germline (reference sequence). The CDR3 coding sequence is TGTGCCAGCAGTCCTTGGACAGGGGGTGTCCACGAGCAGTACTTC. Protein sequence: CASSPWTGGVHEQYF.

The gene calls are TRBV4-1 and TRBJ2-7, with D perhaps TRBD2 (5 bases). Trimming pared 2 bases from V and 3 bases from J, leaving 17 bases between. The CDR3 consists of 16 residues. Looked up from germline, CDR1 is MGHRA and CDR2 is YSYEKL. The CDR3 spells CASSQNVGVRLYEQYF. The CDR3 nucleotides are TGCGCCAGCAGCCAAAACGTCGGGGTCCGTCTCTACGAGCAGTACTTC.

The CDR3 sequence is CASSRGFSGNTIYF. The DNA of the CDR3 is TGTGCCAGCAGCCGGGGGTTCTCTGGAAACACCATATATTTT. The J gene is TRBJ1-3, the V gene TRBV11-3; possibly TRBD1 for D (5 bases). The germline V and J ends were trimmed by 5 bases and 0 bases, with 8 bases remaining between them. This CDR3 comprises 14 residues. Germline V gives CDR1 SGHNT, CDR2 YENEEA.

The CDR3: CASSLGADTYEQYF. For the CDR3, the DNA is TGTGCCAGCAGCTTAGGGGCAGATACCTACGAGCAGTACTTC. This chain connects TRBV7-2 to TRBJ2-7; D is ambiguous. The CDR3 loop spans 14 amino acids. In germline, CDR1 is SGHTA, CDR2 FQGNSA. Trimming left V 1 base short and J 2 bases short, with 9 bases between.